The 2 T cell receptor beta chains presented below share a single source sample, sequenced in a study of monozygotic twins with inflammatory bowel disease. TCRdb re-called the 5' RACE reads; every CDR3 protein appears as one record, without DNA. The repertoire table contains about 380,000 distinct CDR3 sequences. The sample consisted of blood. These TCRs come from a human donor with ulcerative colitis or Crohn's disease, or a healthy co-twin of an affected twin (not recorded which).

The V and J genes are TRBV12-3 or TRBV12-4 and TRBJ1-2. The length of the CDR3 is 13 residues. CDR3 loop: CASSFAGSYGYTF.

V is TRBV28 and J is TRBJ2-7; TCRdb reports TRBD1, a call that lacks DNA to check it against. The CDR3 covers 15 residues. CDR1 is MDHEN, CDR2 SYDVKM, per germline. The chain's CDR3 is CASSPVGQGEHEQYF.